This is a list of T cell receptor beta chains from one sample in a study of CD8 T cell repertoires and HIV-1 epitope variants. TCRdb keeps only in-frame clones here, not all; method: immunoSEQ multiplex PCR. The sample carries 4,500 to 6,000 clones, about 65% recorded once. The antigens these receptors bind are not known. Sequenced sample: cultured CD8+ T cells derived from PBMCs. The receptors were gathered from a male donor with HIV. Each CDR3 is given with its conserved first and last residue. Each record gives: V gene, J gene, D gene, clone size, CDR3 length, CDR3 protein, CDR3 DNA. The D gene is left open where the match is weak. Size is omitted from some rows. Given values are once, few, many or a class for expanded clones.

v_call: TRBV15; j_call: TRBJ1-1; d_call: -; clone_size: -; cdr3_length: 13; cdr3_aa: CATSLGSNTEAFF; cdr3_nt: TGTGCCACCAGTCTAGGGTCCAACACTGAAGCTTTCTTT
v_call: TRBV5-1; j_call: TRBJ1-1; d_call: TRBD1; clone_size: -; cdr3_length: 15; cdr3_aa: CASSLNRGLNTEAFF; cdr3_nt: TGCGCCAGCAGCTTGAACAGGGGGCTGAACACTGAAGCTTTCTTT
v_call: TRBV27; j_call: TRBJ1-1; d_call: -; clone_size: -; cdr3_length: 13; cdr3_aa: CASRDPLNTEAFF; cdr3_nt: TGTGCCAGCCGGGACCCATTGAACACTGAAGCTTTCTTT
v_call: TRBV5-3; j_call: TRBJ1-4; d_call: -; clone_size: -; cdr3_length: 17; cdr3_aa: CARSLFPPDSLNEKLFF; cdr3_nt: TGTGCCAGAAGCTTGTTTCCCCCGGACAGCCTTAATGAAAAACTGTTTTTT
v_call: TRBV29-1; j_call: TRBJ1-4; d_call: -; clone_size: -; cdr3_length: 14; cdr3_aa: CSVGVSATNEKLFF; cdr3_nt: TGCAGCGTTGGTGTGAGTGCAACTAATGAAAAACTGTTTTTT
v_call: TRBV5-4; j_call: TRBJ2-5; d_call: TRBD2; clone_size: -; cdr3_length: 16; cdr3_aa: CASSLDRGGPAETQYF; cdr3_nt: TGTGCCAGCAGCTTGGATCGGGGGGGGCCTGCGGAGACCCAGTACTTC
v_call: TRBV4-2; j_call: TRBJ2-7; d_call: TRBD1; clone_size: few; cdr3_length: 16; cdr3_aa: CASSHRRGQGFYEQYF; cdr3_nt: TGTGCCAGCAGCCACAGAAGGGGACAGGGTTTCTACGAGCAGTACTTC
v_call: TRBV27; j_call: TRBJ2-3; d_call: TRBD2; clone_size: -; cdr3_length: 19; cdr3_aa: CASSRSGTSVMGSTDTQYF; cdr3_nt: TGTGCCAGCAGTAGATCCGGGACTAGCGTGATGGGGTCCACAGATACGCAGTATTTT
v_call: TRBV9; j_call: TRBJ1-1; d_call: -; clone_size: -; cdr3_length: 13; cdr3_aa: CASTGGGETEAFF; cdr3_nt: TGTGCCAGCACCGGCGGGGGGGAGACTGAAGCTTTCTTT
v_call: TRBV28; j_call: TRBJ1-5; d_call: -; clone_size: -; cdr3_length: 15; cdr3_aa: CASSFPGTSNQPQHF; cdr3_nt: TGTGCCAGCAGTTTCCCCGGGACTAGCAATCAGCCCCAGCATTTT
v_call: TRBV4-2; j_call: TRBJ2-1; d_call: -; clone_size: -; cdr3_length: 14; cdr3_aa: CASSQDLGWNEQLF; cdr3_nt: TGTGCCAGCAGCCAAGATTTAGGGTGGAATGAGCAGCTCTTC
v_call: TRBV19; j_call: TRBJ2-1; d_call: TRBD2; clone_size: once; cdr3_length: 16; cdr3_aa: CASSIRTSGTYNEQFF; cdr3_nt: TGTGCCAGTAGTATACGGACTAGCGGGACCTACAATGAGCAGTTCTTC
v_call: TRBV5-4; j_call: TRBJ2-7; d_call: -; clone_size: -; cdr3_length: 11; cdr3_aa: CASSLGEEQYF; cdr3_nt: TGTGCCAGCAGCTTGGGGGAAGAGCAGTACTTC
v_call: TRBV27; j_call: TRBJ2-7; d_call: -; clone_size: few; cdr3_length: 16; cdr3_aa: CASSLSLGTLSYEQYF; cdr3_nt: TGTGCCAGCAGTTTATCGTTAGGGACGTTGTCCTACGAGCAGTACTTC